This is a list of T cell receptor beta chains from one sample in a study of shared clonotypes between healthy human individuals. The table came from immunoSEQ multiplex PCR; TCRdb's copy has only in-frame clones and leaves some out. The repertoire holds about 2.4 million clones, with more than 80% as singletons. The specimen sequenced was naive CD4+ T cells sorted from blood. These receptor sequences come from a man aged 18 to 29 in good health. Both conserved end residues are part of each CDR3. The order of the fields is clone size, D gene, V gene, J gene, CDR3 DNA, CDR3 protein. D genes are given only for firm matches. Rows may omit the clone size; those that give it use once, few, many or a size class.

>NA|NA|TRBV7-3|TRBJ2-2
TGTGCCAGCAGCCTGAATCCGGGACCCACCGGGGAGCTGTTTTTT
CASSLNPGPTGELFF
>NA|NA|TRBV18|TRBJ2-7
TGTGCCAGCTCACCTGGCTCGGGCTCCTACGAGCAGTACTTC
CASSPGSGSYEQYF
>NA|TRBD2|TRBV11-2|TRBJ2-7
TGTGCCAGCAGCCAGCTAGCGGGGACATCCTACGAGCAGTACTTC
CASSQLAGTSYEQYF
>NA|TRBD1|TRBV27|TRBJ2-1
TGTGCCAGCAGTTCCCGACAGGGGGGTCCCTACAATGAGCAGTTCTTC
CASSSRQGGPYNEQFF
>NA|TRBD2|TRBV10-1|TRBJ2-1
TGCGCCAGCAGTGAGCTGGAAGCGGGGGTCGAGCAGTTCTTC
CASSELEAGVEQFF
>NA|NA|TRBV5-1|TRBJ2-2
TGCGCCAGCAGCTGGGACGGCTCGAACACCGGGGAGCTGTTTTTT
CASSWDGSNTGELFF
>NA|NA|TRBV10-3|TRBJ1-5
TGTGCCACCACTTCGGTAACAGGAGGGATTGGGCCCCAGCATTTT
CATTSVTGGIGPQHF
>NA|TRBD2|TRBV5-1|TRBJ2-1
TGCGCCAGCAGCTTGAGCGGGTTAGCGGGGCAGTTGGACAATGAGCAGTTCTTC
CASSLSGLAGQLDNEQFF
>NA|TRBD2|TRBV7-2|TRBJ2-1
TGTGCCAGCAGCTTAGCGGGGACTAGCGGGAGTCGGAATGAGCAGTTCTTC
CASSLAGTSGSRNEQFF
>few|NA|TRBV6-5|TRBJ1-1
TGTGCCAGCACTAGGGGAGTTATGAACACTGAAGCTTTCTTT
CASTRGVMNTEAFF
>NA|NA|TRBV7-3|TRBJ1-2
TGTGCCAGCAGCTTAGGGACTGTATATGGCTACACCTTC
CASSLGTVYGYTF
>NA|NA|TRBV15|TRBJ2-7
TGTGCCACCAGCTTAGCACCAGAAACATCCTACGAGCAGTACTTC
CATSLAPETSYEQYF
>NA|TRBD1|TRBV10-2|TRBJ2-1
TGCGCCAGCAGCCCCAGACAGGGTTCCTACAATGAGCAGTTCTTC
CASSPRQGSYNEQFF
>NA|TRBD1|TRBV9|TRBJ1-2
TGTGCCAGCAGCGAGCGACCGGGACAGGAGTGGGGCTACACCTTC
CASSERPGQEWGYTF
>NA|NA|TRBV19|TRBJ2-3
TGTGCCAGTAGTCCGACCACGGGGAGCACAGATACGCAGTATTTT
CASSPTTGSTDTQYF
>NA|NA|TRBV7-2|TRBJ2-5
TGTGCCAGCAACTTGGGGGTAACAGAGACCCAGTACTTC
CASNLGVTETQYF
>NA|NA|TRBV15|TRBJ2-1
TGTGCCACCAGCAGAAGGTCAGGTACCTACAATGAGCAGTTCTTC
CATSRRSGTYNEQFF
>NA|TRBD2|TRBV10-3|TRBJ2-5
TGTGCCATCAGTGAGGGAGCGGGGCTCCAAGAGACCCAGTACTTC
CAISEGAGLQETQYF
>once|NA|TRBV28|TRBJ1-2
TGTGCCAGCAGGGGGCGGGACACCCTACGGATCTATGGCTACACCTTC
CASRGRDTLRIYGYTF
>NA|NA|TRBV18|TRBJ1-1
TGTGCCAGCTCTTCTGGGGGGGGGATGAACACTGAAGCTTTCTTT
CASSSGGGMNTEAFF
>NA|TRBD1|TRBV6-6|TRBJ1-5
TGTGCCAGCAGTCCAACTCAGGGGGATCGGCCCCAGCATTTT
CASSPTQGDRPQHF
>NA|NA|TRBV18|TRBJ1-1
TGTGCCAGCTCACCAAGTGGGGTCACTGAAGCTTTCTTT
CASSPSGVTEAFF
>NA|TRBD2|TRBV15|TRBJ2-3
TGTGCCACCGAAACGCCTAGCGGGGTGCATTTT
CATETPSGVHF
>NA|TRBD2|TRBV6-5|TRBJ2-1
TGTGCCAGCAACCCCGGGACTAGCGGGAGCGATGAGCAGTTCTTC
CASNPGTSGSDEQFF
>few|NA|TRBV30|TRBJ1-1
TGTGCCTGGAGTGTAATGCGTTTCGGGACTGAAGCTTTCTTT
CAWSVMRFGTEAFF
>NA|TRBD1|TRBV28|TRBJ2-1
TGTGCCAGCAGTTCGCCCGGACAGGGCGGCAGTGAGCAGTTCTTC
CASSSPGQGGSEQFF
>NA|NA|TRBV9|TRBJ2-7
TGTGCCAGCAGCGTAGAGGGGAGCGGAGGCTACGAGCAGTACTTC
CASSVEGSGGYEQYF